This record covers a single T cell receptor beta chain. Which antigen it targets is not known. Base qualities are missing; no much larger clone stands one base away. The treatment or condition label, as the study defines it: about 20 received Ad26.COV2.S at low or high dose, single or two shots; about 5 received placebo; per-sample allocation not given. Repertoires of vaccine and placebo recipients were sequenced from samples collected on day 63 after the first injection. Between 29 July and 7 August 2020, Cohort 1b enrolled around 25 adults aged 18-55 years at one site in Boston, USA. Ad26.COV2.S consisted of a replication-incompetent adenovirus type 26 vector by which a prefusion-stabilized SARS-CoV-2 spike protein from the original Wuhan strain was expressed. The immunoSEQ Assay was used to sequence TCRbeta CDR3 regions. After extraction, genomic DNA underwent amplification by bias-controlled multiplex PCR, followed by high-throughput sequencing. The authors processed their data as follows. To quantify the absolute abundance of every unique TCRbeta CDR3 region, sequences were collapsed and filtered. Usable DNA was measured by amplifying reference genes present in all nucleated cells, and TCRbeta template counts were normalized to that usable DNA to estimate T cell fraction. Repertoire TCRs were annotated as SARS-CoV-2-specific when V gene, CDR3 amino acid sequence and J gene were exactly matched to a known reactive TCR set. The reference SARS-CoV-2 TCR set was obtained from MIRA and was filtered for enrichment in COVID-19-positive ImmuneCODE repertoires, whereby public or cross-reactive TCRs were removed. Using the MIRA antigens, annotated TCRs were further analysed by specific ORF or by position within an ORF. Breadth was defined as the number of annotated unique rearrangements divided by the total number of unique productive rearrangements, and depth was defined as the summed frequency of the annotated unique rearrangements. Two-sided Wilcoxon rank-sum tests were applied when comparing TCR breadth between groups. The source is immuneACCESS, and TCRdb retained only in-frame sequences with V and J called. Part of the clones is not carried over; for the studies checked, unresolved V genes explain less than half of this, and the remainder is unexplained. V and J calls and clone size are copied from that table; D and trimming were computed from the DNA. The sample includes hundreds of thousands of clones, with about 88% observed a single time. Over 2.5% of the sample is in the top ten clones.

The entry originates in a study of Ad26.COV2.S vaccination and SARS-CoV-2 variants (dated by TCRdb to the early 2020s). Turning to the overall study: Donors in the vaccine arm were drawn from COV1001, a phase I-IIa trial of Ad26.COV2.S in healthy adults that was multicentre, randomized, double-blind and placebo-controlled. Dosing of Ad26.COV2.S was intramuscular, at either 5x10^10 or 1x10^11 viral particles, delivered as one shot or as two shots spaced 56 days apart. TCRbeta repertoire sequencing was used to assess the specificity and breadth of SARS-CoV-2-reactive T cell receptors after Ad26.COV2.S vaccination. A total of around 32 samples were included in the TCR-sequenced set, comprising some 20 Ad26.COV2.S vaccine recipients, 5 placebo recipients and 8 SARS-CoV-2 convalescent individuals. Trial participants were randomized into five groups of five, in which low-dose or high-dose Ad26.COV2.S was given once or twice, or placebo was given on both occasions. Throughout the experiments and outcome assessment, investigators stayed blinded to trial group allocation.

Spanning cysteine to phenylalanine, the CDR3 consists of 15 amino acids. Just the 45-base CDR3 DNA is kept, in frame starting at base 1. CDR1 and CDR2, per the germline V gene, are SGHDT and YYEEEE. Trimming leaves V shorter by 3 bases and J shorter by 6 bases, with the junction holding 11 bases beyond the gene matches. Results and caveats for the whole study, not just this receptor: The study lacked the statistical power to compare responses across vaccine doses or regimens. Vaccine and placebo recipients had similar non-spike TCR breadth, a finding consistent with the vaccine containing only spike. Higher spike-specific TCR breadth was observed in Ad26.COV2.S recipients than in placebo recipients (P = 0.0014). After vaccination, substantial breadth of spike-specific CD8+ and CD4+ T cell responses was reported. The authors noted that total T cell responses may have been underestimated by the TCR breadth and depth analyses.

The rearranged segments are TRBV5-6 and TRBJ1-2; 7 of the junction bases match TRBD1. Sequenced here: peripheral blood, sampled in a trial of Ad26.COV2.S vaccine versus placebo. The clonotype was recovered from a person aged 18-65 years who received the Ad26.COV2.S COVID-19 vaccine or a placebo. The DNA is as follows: TGTGCCAGCAGCTACCTAACGACAGGGAGGGATGGCTACACCTTC. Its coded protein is CASSYLTTGRDGYTF.